Only one count was recorded for the clone carrying this T cell receptor (beta chain). Its target is not known. The time point here: week 11, during vaccination. Mutant IDH1 20-mer peptide, at 300 ug, made up each vaccine dose, with topical imiquimod. The data belong to a study of a mutant IDH1 vaccine in newly diagnosed glioma. This CDR3 spans 13 amino acids. With 6 bases removed from V and 7 bases from J, the gap between germline ends came to 15 bases. Germline V gene lookup returns CDR1 MNHEY and CDR2 SMNVEV (reference sequence). TCRdb keeps only in-frame clones here, not all; method: immunoSEQ multiplex PCR. The table lists about 60,000 clones, approximately 84% of them singletons.

The sequences come from PBMCs, collected from a glioma patient whose treatment included an IDH1 peptide vaccine. This sequence joins TRBV27 and TRBJ1-2, with D tentatively TRBD1 (5 bases). The clonotype was recovered from a woman between 45 and 60 years old with glioma. CDR3 sequence: CASSPQVWGGYTF. The CDR3 nucleotides are TGTGCCAGCAGCCCACAGGTATGGGGTGGCTACACCTTC.